This record looks at one T cell receptor (beta chain) sequence and its context. Antigen: not known. J lost 0 bases, V lost 1 base, and 15 bases had no gene match. The length of the CDR3 is 21 residues. The germline gives CDR1 GTSNPN, CDR2 SVGIG (reference sequence). This sample was taken from a study of T cells in localized non-small cell lung cancer. Sequenced by immunoSEQ multiplex PCR; TCRdb stores in-frame clones only, minus some. The sample shows some 52,000 clones, around three quarters of them seen only once. Study-wide results and caveats: Since sequencing was restricted to only one region of the tumor, intratumor heterogeneity remains a possibility. An association was observed between higher blood T cell density and longer overall survival. The greatest T cell clonality was found in uninvolved adjacent lung (higher than in tumor). In adjacent lung, a median roughly 60 of the top 100 tumor clones were found.

The rearrangement links TRBV30 to TRBJ2-5, with 15 nucleotides matching TRBD2. Sequencing was performed on PBMCs, taken before any cancer treatment. The TCR was taken from a woman aged 35 to 70 with stage II lung adenocarcinoma. CDR3 sequence: CAWSDPAGLAGGTGDQETQYF. CDR3 DNA sequence: TGTGCCTGGAGTGACCCCGCGGGACTAGCGGGGGGCACCGGGGACCAAGAGACCCAGTACTTC.